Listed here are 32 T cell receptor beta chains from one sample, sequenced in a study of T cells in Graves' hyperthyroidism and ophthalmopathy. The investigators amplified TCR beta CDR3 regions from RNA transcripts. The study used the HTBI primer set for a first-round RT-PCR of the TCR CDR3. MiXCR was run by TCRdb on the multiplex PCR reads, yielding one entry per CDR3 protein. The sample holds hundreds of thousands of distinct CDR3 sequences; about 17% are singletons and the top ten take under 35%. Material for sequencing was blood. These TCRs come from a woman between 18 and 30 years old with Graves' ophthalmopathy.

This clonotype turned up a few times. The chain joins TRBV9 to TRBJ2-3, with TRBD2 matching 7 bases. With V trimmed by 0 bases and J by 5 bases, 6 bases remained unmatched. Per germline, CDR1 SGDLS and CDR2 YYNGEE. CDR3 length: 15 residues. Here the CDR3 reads CASSVDPGEGDTQYF. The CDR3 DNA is TGTGCCAGCAGCGTAGATCCGGGGGAGGGAGATACGCAGTATTTT. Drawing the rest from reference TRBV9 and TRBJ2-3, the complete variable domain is DSGVTQTPKHLITATGQRVTLRCSPRSGDLSVYWYQQSLDQGLQFLIQYYNGEERAKGNILERFSAQQFPDLHSELNLSSLELGDSALYFCASSVDPGEGDTQYFGPGTRLTVL.

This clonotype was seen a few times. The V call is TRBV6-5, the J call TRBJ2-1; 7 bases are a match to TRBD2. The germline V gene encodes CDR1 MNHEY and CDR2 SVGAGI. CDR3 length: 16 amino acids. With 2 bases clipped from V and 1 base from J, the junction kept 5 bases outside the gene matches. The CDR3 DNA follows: TGTGCCAGCAGTTACGGGTTCGGGGGGTCCTACAATGAGCAGTTCTTC. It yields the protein CASSYGFGGSYNEQFF.

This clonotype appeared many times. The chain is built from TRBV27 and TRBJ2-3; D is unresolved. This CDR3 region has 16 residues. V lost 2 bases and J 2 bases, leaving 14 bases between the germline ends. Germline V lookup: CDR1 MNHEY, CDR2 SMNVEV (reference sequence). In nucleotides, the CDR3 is TGTGCCAGCAGTTTACTCCCTGGGCCTTACACAGATACGCAGTATTTT. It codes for CASSLLPGPYTDTQYF.

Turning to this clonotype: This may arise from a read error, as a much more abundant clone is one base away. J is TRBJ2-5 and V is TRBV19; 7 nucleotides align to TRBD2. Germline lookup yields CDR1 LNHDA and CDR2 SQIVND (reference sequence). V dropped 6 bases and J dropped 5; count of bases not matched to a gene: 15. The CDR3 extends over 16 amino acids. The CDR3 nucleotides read TGTGCCAGTAGGAAAAGCTTCGGGGGGAACGGGGAGACCCAGTACTTC. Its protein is CASRKSFGGNGETQYF.

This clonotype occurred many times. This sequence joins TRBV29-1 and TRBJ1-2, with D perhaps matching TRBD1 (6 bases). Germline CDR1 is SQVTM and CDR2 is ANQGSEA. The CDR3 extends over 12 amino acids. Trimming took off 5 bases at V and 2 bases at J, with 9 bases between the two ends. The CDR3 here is CSVIGQNYGYTF. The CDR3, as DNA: TGCAGCGTTATCGGACAGAACTATGGCTACACCTTC. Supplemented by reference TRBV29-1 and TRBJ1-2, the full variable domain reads SAVISQKPSRDICQRGTSLTIQCQVDSQVTMMFWYRQQPGQSLTLIATANQGSEATYESGFVIDKFPISRPNLTFSTLTVSNMSPEDSSIYLCSVIGQNYGYTFGSGTRLTVV.

The CDR3 loop reads CASSSLGTAPGYTF. Written as DNA, the CDR3 is TGTGCCAGCAGTTCTCTCGGGACAGCGCCTGGCTACACCTTC. The V gene is TRBV28, the J gene TRBJ1-2; 7 nucleotides agree with TRBD1. There are 14 residues in the CDR3. J was trimmed by 7 bases and V by 4 bases; bases with no gene match: 9. CDR1 MDHEN and CDR2 SYDVKM come from the germline V gene.

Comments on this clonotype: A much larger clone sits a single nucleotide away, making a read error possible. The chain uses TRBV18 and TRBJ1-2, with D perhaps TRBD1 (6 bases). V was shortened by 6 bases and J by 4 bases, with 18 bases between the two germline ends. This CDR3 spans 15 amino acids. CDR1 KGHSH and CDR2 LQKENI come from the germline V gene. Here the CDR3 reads CASSTSGDNIYGYTF. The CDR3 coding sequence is TGTGCCAGCTCCACATCGGGGGACAATATCTATGGCTACACCTTC.

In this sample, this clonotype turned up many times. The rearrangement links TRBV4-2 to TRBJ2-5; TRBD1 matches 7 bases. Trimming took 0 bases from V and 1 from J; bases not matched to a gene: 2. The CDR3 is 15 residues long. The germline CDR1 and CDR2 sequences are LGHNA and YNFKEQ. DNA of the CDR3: TGTGCCAGCAGCCAAGACGGGACAGCCCAAGAGACCCAGTACTTC. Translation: CASSQDGTAQETQYF.

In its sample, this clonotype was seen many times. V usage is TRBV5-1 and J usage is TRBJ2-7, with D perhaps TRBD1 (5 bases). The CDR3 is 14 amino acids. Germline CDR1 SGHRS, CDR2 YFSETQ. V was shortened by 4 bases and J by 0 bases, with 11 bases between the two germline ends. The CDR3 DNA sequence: TGCGCCAGCAGCAGCAGGGCCGGCTCCTACGAGCAGTACTTC. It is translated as CASSSRAGSYEQYF.

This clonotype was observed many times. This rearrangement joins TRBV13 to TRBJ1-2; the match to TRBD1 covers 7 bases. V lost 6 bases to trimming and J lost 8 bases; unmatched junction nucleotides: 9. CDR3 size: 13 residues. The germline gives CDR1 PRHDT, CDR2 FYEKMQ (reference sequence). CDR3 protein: CASSYDRVQGYTF. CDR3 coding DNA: TGTGCCAGCAGTTATGACAGGGTACAAGGCTACACCTTC.

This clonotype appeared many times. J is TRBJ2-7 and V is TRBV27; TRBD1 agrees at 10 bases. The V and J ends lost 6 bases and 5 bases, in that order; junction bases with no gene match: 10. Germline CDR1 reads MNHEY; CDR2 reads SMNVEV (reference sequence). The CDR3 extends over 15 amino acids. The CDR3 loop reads CASSPPGTGVNEQYF. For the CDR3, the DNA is TGTGCCAGCAGCCCTCCCGGGACAGGGGTCAACGAGCAGTACTTC.

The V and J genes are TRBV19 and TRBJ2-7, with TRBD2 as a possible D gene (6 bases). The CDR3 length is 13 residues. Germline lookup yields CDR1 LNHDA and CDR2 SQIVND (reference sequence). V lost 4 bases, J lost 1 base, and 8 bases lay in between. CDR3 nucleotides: TGTGCCAGTAGTACGGCGGGATCCTACGAGCAGTACTTC. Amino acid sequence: CASSTAGSYEQYF.

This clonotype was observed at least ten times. CDR3 sequence: CAWSPRFPTRNIQYF. CDR3 DNA: TGTGCCTGGAGTCCACGGTTCCCCACCCGGAACATTCAGTACTTC. This rearrangement joins TRBV30 to TRBJ2-4; D gene unclear. Germline V lookup: CDR1 GTSNPN, CDR2 SVGIG (reference sequence). With 2 bases removed from V and 7 bases from J, the gap between germline ends came to 18 bases. The CDR3 runs to 15 residues. The variable domain in full, completed from reference TRBV30 and TRBJ2-4, reads SQTIHQWPATLVQPVGSPLSLECTVEGTSNPNLYWYRQAAGRGLQLLFYSVGIGQISSEVPQNLSASRPQDRQFILSSKKLLLSDSGFYLCAWSPRFPTRNIQYFGAGTRLSVL.

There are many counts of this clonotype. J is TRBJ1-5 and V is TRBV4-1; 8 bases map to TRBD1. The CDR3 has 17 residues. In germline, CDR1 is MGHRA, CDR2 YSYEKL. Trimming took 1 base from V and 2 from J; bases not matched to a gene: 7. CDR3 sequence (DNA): TGCGCCAGCAGCCAAGGTATAGGGACAGGTGGCAATCAGCCCCAGCATTTT. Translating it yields CASSQGIGTGGNQPQHF.

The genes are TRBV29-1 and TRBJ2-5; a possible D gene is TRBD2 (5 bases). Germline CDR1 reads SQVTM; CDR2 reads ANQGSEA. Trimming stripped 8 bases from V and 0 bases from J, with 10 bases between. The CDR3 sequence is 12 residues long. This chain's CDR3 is CSYGEYQETQYF. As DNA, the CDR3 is TGCAGCTACGGGGAGTACCAAGAGACCCAGTACTTC.

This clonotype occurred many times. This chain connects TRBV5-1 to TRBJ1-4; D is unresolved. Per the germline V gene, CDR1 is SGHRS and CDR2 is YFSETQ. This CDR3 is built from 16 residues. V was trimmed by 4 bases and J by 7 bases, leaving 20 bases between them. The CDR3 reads CASSPSTRQEAEKLFF. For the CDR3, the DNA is TGCGCCAGCAGCCCATCAACTAGACAAGAAGCTGAAAAACTGTTTTTT.

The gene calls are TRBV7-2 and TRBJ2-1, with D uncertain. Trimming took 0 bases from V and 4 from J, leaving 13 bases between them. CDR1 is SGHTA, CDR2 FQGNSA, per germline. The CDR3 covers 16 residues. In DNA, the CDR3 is TGTGCCAGCAGCTTAGCTCCAGCTGTCCCATACAATGAGCAGTTCTTC. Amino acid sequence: CASSLAPAVPYNEQFF.

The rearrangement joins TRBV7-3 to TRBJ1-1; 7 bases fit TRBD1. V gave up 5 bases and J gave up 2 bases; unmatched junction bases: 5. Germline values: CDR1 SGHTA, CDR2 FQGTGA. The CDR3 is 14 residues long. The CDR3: CASSQGTDNTEAFF. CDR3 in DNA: TGTGCCAGCAGCCAAGGGACAGACAACACTGAAGCTTTCTTT.

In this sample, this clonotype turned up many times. CDR3 sequence: CATSDLAWEQFF. CDR3 nucleotide sequence: TGTGCCACCAGTGATTTAGCGTGGGAGCAGTTCTTC. The rearrangement links TRBV24-1 to TRBJ2-1; no clear D gene. Trimming shortened V by 1 base and J by 10 bases, and 7 bases separated the two germline ends. The germline gives CDR1 KGHDR, CDR2 SFDVKD. The CDR3 runs to 12 residues.

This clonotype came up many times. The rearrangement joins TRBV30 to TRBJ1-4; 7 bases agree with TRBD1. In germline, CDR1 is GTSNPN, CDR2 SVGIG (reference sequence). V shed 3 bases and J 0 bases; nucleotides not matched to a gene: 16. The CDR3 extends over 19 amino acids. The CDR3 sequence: CAWRAPVRDRIATNEKLFF. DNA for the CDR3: TGTGCCTGGAGGGCTCCAGTCCGGGACAGAATTGCAACTAATGAAAAACTGTTTTTT. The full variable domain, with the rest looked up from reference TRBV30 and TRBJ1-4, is SQTIHQWPATLVQPVGSPLSLECTVEGTSNPNLYWYRQAAGRGLQLLFYSVGIGQISSEVPQNLSASRPQDRQFILSSKKLLLSDSGFYLCAWRAPVRDRIATNEKLFFGSGTQLSVL.

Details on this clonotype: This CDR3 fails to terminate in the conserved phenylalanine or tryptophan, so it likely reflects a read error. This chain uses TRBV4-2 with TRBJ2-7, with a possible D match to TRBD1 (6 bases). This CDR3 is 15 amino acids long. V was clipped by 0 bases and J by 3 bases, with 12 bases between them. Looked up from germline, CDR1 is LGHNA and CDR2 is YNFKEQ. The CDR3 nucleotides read TGTGCCAGCAGCCAAGATTGGACAGCACGCTACGAGCAGTACCTC. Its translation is CASSQDWTARYEQYL.

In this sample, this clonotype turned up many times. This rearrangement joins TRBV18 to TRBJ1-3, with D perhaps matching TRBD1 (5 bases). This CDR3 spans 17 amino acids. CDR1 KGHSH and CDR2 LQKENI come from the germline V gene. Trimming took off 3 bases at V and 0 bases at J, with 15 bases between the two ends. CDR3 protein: CASSPIRQSSSGNTIYF. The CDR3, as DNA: TGTGCCAGCTCACCCATTCGACAGTCCAGCTCTGGAAACACCATATATTTT.

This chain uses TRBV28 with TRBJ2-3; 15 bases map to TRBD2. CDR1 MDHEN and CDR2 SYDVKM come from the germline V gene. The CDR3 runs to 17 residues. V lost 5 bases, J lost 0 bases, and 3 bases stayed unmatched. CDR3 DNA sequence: TGTGCCAGCAGTGGGACTAGCGGGAGGCCTAGCACAGATACGCAGTATTTT. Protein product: CASSGTSGRPSTDTQYF. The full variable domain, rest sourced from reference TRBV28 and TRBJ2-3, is DVKVTQSSRYLVKRTGEKVFLECVQDMDHENMFWYRQDPGLGLRLIYFSYDVKMKEKGDIPEGYSVSREKKERFSLILESASTNQTSMYLCASSGTSGRPSTDTQYFGPGTRLTVL.

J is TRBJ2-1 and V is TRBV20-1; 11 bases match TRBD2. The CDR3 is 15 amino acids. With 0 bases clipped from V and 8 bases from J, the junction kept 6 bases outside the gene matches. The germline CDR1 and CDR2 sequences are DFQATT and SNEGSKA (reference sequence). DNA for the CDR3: TGCAGTGCTAGAGATCAAGCTAGCGGGAGGTATGAGCAGTTCTTC. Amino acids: CSARDQASGRYEQFF.

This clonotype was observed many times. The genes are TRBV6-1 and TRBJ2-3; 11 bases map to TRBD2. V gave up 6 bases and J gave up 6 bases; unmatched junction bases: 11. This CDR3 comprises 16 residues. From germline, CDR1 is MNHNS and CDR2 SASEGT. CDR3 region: CASSWTSGSGGDTQYF. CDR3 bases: TGTGCCAGCAGCTGGACTAGCGGGTCCGGGGGGGATACGCAGTATTTT.

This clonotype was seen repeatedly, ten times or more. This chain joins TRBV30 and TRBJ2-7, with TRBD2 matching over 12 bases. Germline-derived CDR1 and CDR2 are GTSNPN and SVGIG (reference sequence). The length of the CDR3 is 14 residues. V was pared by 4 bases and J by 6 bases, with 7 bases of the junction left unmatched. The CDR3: CAWKATSGSFEQYF. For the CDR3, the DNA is TGTGCCTGGAAGGCGACTAGCGGGAGTTTCGAGCAGTACTTC.

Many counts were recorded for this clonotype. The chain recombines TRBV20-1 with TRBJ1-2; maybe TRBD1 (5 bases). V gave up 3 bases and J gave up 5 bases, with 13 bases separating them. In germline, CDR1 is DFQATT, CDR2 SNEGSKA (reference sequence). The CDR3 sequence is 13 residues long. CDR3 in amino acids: CSARDTSSYGYTF. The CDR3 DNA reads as TGCAGTGCTAGGGACACGTCTAGTTATGGCTACACCTTC.

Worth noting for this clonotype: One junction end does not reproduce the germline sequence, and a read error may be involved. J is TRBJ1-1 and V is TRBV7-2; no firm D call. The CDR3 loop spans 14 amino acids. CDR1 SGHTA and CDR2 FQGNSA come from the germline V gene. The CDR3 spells CASSIRDLNTEALF. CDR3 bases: TGTGCCAGCAGCATCAGAGACTTGAATACTGAAGCTCTCTTT.

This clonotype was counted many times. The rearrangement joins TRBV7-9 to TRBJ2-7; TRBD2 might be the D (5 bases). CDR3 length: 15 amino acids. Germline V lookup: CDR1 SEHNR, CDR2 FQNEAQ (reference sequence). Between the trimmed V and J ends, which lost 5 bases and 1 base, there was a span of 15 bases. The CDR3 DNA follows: TGTGCCAGCAGCATCCGTGGAGAGGGATCCTACGAGCAGTACTTC. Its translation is CASSIRGEGSYEQYF.

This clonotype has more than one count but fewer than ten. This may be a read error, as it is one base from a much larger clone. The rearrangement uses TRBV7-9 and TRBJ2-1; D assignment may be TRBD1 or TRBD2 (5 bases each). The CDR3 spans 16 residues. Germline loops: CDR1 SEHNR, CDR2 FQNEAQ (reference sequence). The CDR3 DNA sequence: TGTGCCAGCAGCTTAGGGTTCGGGGCTGAAACGGCGGAGCGGTTCTTC. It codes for CASSLGFGAETAERFF.

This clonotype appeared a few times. CDR3 residues: CSARGQGRSTEAFF. Written as DNA, the CDR3 is TGCAGTGCTAGAGGGCAGGGTCGTAGCACTGAAGCTTTCTTT. The V and J genes are TRBV20-1 and TRBJ1-1; perhaps TRBD1 as D (5 bases). V lost 1 base, J lost 4 bases, and 13 bases lay in between. Germline lookup yields CDR1 DFQATT and CDR2 SNEGSKA (reference sequence). CDR3 size: 14 residues.

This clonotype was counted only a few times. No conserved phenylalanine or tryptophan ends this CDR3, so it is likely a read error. The CDR3 region has the DNA TGTGCCAGCAGCCCACAGGGGGCGCGAACTGAAGCTTTCCTT. Translation: CASSPQGARTEAFL. The chain has TRBV5-8 and TRBJ1-1; 9 bases match TRBD1. J lost 5 bases, V lost 4 bases, and 6 bases had no gene match. This CDR3 has 14 amino acids. Germline V CDR1 and CDR2: SGHTS, YDEGEE.